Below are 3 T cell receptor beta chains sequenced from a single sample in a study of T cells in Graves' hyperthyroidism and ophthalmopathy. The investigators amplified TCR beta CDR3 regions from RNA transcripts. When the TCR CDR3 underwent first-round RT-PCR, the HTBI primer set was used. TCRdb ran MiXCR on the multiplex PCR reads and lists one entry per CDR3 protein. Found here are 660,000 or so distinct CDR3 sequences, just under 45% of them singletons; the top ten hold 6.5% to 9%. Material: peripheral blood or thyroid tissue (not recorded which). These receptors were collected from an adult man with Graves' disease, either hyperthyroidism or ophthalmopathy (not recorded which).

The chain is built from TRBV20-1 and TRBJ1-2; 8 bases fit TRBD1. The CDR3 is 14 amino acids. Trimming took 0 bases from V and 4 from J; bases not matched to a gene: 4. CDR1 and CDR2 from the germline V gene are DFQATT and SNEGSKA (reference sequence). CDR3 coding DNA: TGCAGTGCTAGAGAAAGACAGGGGCCCTATGGCTACACCTTC. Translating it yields CSARERQGPYGYTF.

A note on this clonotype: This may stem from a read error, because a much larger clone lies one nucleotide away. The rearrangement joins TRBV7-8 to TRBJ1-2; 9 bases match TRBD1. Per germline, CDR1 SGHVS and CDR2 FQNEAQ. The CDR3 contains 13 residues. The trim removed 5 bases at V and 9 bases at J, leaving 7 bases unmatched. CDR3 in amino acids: CASSPGTGNCYTF. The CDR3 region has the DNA TGTGCCAGCAGCCCCGGGACAGGGAATTGCTACACCTTC.

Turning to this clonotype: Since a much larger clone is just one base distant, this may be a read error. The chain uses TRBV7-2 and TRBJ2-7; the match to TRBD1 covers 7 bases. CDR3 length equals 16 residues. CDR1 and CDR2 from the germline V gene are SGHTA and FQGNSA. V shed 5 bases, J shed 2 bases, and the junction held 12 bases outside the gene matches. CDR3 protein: CASSAGTDRAAYEQYF. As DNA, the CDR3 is TGTGCCAGCAGCGCCGGGACAGACCGGGCGGCCTACGAGCAGTACTTC.